Listed below are T cell receptor beta chains from one sample, sequenced in a study of blood T cell repertoires in COVID-19. TCRdb's copy holds only in-frame clones and misses some; the assay was immunoSEQ multiplex PCR. The top ten clones hold around 2.1% of a sample with fewer than 350,000 clones, approximately 83% of them seen once. Sequenced material: peripheral blood. Receptors originate from a woman aged 25 to 39 who had recovered from COVID-19. Both conserved end residues are part of each CDR3. Each record gives: D gene, J gene, clone size, V gene, CDR3 DNA, CDR3 protein. The D gene is left open where the match is weak. Not all rows give a size; the values are once, few, many and, for expanded clones, a class.

TRBD1	TRBJ1-2	few	TRBV27	TGTGCCAGCGCGGGACAGTCTAACTATGGCTACACCTTC	CASAGQSNYGYTF
TRBD2	TRBJ2-7	NA	TRBV24-1	TGTGCCACCAGCGCCGGTAGGACTAGCGGCCCGGACGAGCAGTACTTC	CATSAGRTSGPDEQYF
TRBD1	TRBJ1-1	few	TRBV27	TGTGCCAGCAGTTGGACAGGGGCGTACACTGAAGCTTTCTTT	CASSWTGAYTEAFF
TRBD2	TRBJ2-7	NA	TRBV11-3	TGTGCCAGCAGCTTAGTGGCGGGGGCCTACGAGCAGTACTTC	CASSLVAGAYEQYF
TRBD2	TRBJ2-7	NA	TRBV27	TGTGCCAGCAGTTTCGGAGTACTAGCGGGAGAGGTCGCGTCCTACGAGCAGTACTTC	CASSFGVLAGEVASYEQYF
NA	TRBJ2-7	few	TRBV11-2	TGTGCCAGCAGCGACACCTACGAGCAGTACTTC	CASSDTYEQYF
NA	TRBJ2-7	NA	TRBV4-3	TGCGCCAGCAGCCAGGCAGGGGAATACGAGCAGTACTTC	CASSQAGEYEQYF
TRBD1	TRBJ2-7	few	TRBV28	TGTGCCAGCAGTTTTCCGGCAGGGGGCAACGGCGAGCAGTACTTC	CASSFPAGGNGEQYF
TRBD1	TRBJ1-6	NA	TRBV9	TGTGCCAGCAGCGTGGACGGCAGGGGGGATTCACCCCTCCACTTT	CASSVDGRGDSPLHF
NA	TRBJ1-2	NA	TRBV2	TGTGCCAGCAGTTTACCGGCGGGGGCCAGGGAGGGCTACACCTTC	CASSLPAGAREGYTF
NA	TRBJ2-7	many	TRBV28	TGTGCCAGCAGTTTTTTGGGCCGGGACTACGAGCAGTACTTC	CASSFLGRDYEQYF
TRBD1	TRBJ1-5	NA	TRBV15	TGTGCCACCAGCGTACTTTTCGGGACAGGCCCTCAGCCCCAGCATTTT	CATSVLFGTGPQPQHF
TRBD2	TRBJ2-3	once	TRBV6-2/TRBV6-3	TGTGCCAGCAGTTCCGGACTAGCGGGAGCCGACACAGATACGCAGTATTTT	CASSSGLAGADTDTQYF
NA	TRBJ2-7	many	TRBV4-3	TGCGCCAGCAGCCAGTTAGTCGACAGCTCCTACGAGCAGTACTTC	CASSQLVDSSYEQYF
NA	TRBJ1-1	many	TRBV3-1/TRBV3-2	TGTGCCAGCTCCTCTCGGGGGGCCACTGAAGCTTTCTTT	CASSSRGATEAFF
TRBD1	TRBJ1-1	NA	TRBV5-1	TGCGCCAGCAGCTTGGATAGGACAGGCATGAACACTGAAGCTTTCTTT	CASSLDRTGMNTEAFF
NA	TRBJ2-7	NA	TRBV19	TGTGCCAGTCAAAGTACACGGGGTGGTTCCTACGAGCAGTACTTC	CASQSTRGGSYEQYF
NA	TRBJ2-5	NA	TRBV7-2	TGTGCCAGCAGCCCCTGGGGGAGCGGGGAGACCCAGTACTTC	CASSPWGSGETQYF
NA	TRBJ1-1	once	TRBV10-3	TGTGCCATCAGCCCGTCGGGACAGAACACTGAAGCTTTCTTT	CAISPSGQNTEAFF
TRBD1	TRBJ2-1	NA	TRBV6-5	TGTGCCAGCTCGATAGGGGGCTCCCACAATGAGCAGTTCTTC	CASSIGGSHNEQFF
NA	TRBJ2-1	NA	TRBV19	TGTGCCAGTAGGCCGGACAGCTATAGCTCCTACAATGAGCAGTTCTTC	CASRPDSYSSYNEQFF
NA	TRBJ2-6	NA	TRBV13	TGTGCCAGCAGCTTAAGAGGGGGTGCCGGGGCCAACGTCCTGACTTTC	CASSLRGGAGANVLTF
NA	TRBJ1-2	NA	TRBV28	TGTGCCAGCAGAGTTGACAGAGACCCGAATGGCTACACCTTC	CASRVDRDPNGYTF
NA	TRBJ1-1	NA	TRBV18	TGTGCCAGCTTGGGGGGAGTAAACACTGAAGCTTTCTTT	CASLGGVNTEAFF
NA	TRBJ2-7	NA	TRBV5-4	TGTGCCAGCAGGGAGTCAGGGGTTACCTACGAGCAGTACTTC	CASRESGVTYEQYF
TRBD1	TRBJ2-1	NA	TRBV11-2	TGTGCCAGCAGCTCGAGACCGGGACAGAGCTCCTACAATGAGCAGTTCTTC	CASSSRPGQSSYNEQFF
TRBD1	TRBJ2-7	NA	TRBV6-1	TGTGCCAGCAGTGATTACAGGGGGCTCGGGCAGTACTTC	CASSDYRGLGQYF
NA	TRBJ2-2	NA	TRBV3-1/TRBV3-2	TGTGCCAGCAGCCGTCGGGAACTCCCACTCACCGGGGAGCTGTTTTTT	CASSRRELPLTGELFF
NA	TRBJ1-1	NA	TRBV27	TGTGCCAGCAGAAACAGGGCGGGCGCTGAAGCTTTCTTT	CASRNRAGAEAFF
TRBD2	TRBJ2-7	NA	TRBV6-2/TRBV6-3	TGTGCCAGCAGTTACCCGAGGACTAGCGGCACCTACGAGCAGTACTTC	CASSYPRTSGTYEQYF
NA	TRBJ2-7	NA	TRBV6-1	TGTGCCAGCAGTGAAGGGGAGAATATAGTTTACGAGCAGTACTTC	CASSEGENIVYEQYF
NA	TRBJ2-5	NA	TRBV6-1	TGTGCCAGCAGTGACCTACGAGGGGGTGGGCCCGGGGAGACCCAGTACTTC	CASSDLRGGGPGETQYF
TRBD1	TRBJ1-2	NA	TRBV19	TGTGCCAGTACCATACGCACCGACAGGGGATCCTATGGCTACACCTTC	CASTIRTDRGSYGYTF
TRBD2	TRBJ2-3	few	TRBV6-1	TGTGCCAGCAGTGAAGGATGGGGACTAGCGGGAGATACGCAGTATTTT	CASSEGWGLAGDTQYF
TRBD1	TRBJ2-3	NA	TRBV5-6	TGTGCCAGCAGGGGGACAGGGGGCGTTACCACAGATACGCAGTATTTT	CASRGTGGVTTDTQYF
NA	TRBJ1-3	NA	TRBV6-5	TGTGCCAGCAGTTATGAGGGCTCTGGAAACACCATATATTTT	CASSYEGSGNTIYF
TRBD1	TRBJ1-2	NA	TRBV7-2	TGTGCCAGCAGCTCCCGTTTTGGTACAGGGGGACTCGGATATGGCTACACCTTC	CASSSRFGTGGLGYGYTF
TRBD2	TRBJ2-7	once	TRBV6-2/TRBV6-3	TGTGCCAGCAGTGACTCTCTGACTAGCCAAATTTTCTCCTACGAGCAGTACTTC	CASSDSLTSQIFSYEQYF
NA	TRBJ2-5	NA	TRBV2	TGTGCCAGCAGTGAGTCAGGGAGGGAGACCCAGTACTTC	CASSESGRETQYF
TRBD2	TRBJ2-1	NA	TRBV11-1	TGTGCCAGCAGTCATAGACTAGCGGGGAGGGGTGAGCAGTTCTTC	CASSHRLAGRGEQFF
NA	TRBJ1-4	NA	TRBV12-3/TRBV12-4	TGTGCCAGCAGTTTAGGCGGGAAAGAAAAACTGTTTTTT	CASSLGGKEKLFF
TRBD1	TRBJ2-5	NA	TRBV12-3/TRBV12-4	TGTGCCAGCAGGGACAGGGGGCGAGAGACCCAGTACTTC	CASRDRGRETQYF
NA	TRBJ1-1	NA	TRBV12-3/TRBV12-4	TGTGCCAGCATTAGGGGGAACACTGAAGCTTTCTTT	CASIRGNTEAFF
TRBD1	TRBJ2-2	NA	TRBV9	TGTGCCAGCAGCGGGACAGGGGAGCCCGGGGAGCTGTTTTTT	CASSGTGEPGELFF
NA	TRBJ1-3	NA	TRBV9	TGTGCCAGCAGCGTAGATAACACCCGGGACACCATATATTTT	CASSVDNTRDTIYF
NA	TRBJ1-5	NA	TRBV23-1	TGCGCCAGCAGTCTCCGTAGGCAGGGAAGTTACCAGCCCCAGCATTTT	CASSLRRQGSYQPQHF
TRBD1	TRBJ1-5	NA	TRBV7-9	TGTGCCAGCAGCACGGACAGGGGTAGTCAGCCCCAGCATTTT	CASSTDRGSQPQHF
NA	TRBJ2-5	few	TRBV5-1	TGCGCCAGCAGCTCGGAAGGGCCCGGAGGTCGAGAGACCCAGTACTTC	CASSSEGPGGRETQYF
NA	TRBJ1-1	NA	TRBV5-4	TGTGCCAGCAGCTTTAAACAGGGTTTCACTGAAGCTTTCTTT	CASSFKQGFTEAFF
TRBD2	TRBJ2-3	NA	TRBV28	TGTGCCAGCAGAGCGGGGATCACAGATACGCAGTATTTT	CASRAGITDTQYF
NA	TRBJ1-5	NA	TRBV2	TGTGCCAGCAGTGAAGCGCTTGCGACACAGCCCCAGCATTTT	CASSEALATQPQHF
NA	TRBJ2-7	NA	TRBV10-3	TGTGCCATCAGTGAGTCTAGGGGCCGCTCCTACGAGCAGTACTTC	CAISESRGRSYEQYF
TRBD1	TRBJ2-7	NA	TRBV19	TGTGCCAGTACCCGGACAGGGAATTCCTACGAGCAGTACTTC	CASTRTGNSYEQYF
TRBD1	TRBJ1-5	NA	TRBV27	TGTGCCAGCAGTTACCTCGGGACAGGGGGCAATCAGCCCCAGCATTTT	CASSYLGTGGNQPQHF